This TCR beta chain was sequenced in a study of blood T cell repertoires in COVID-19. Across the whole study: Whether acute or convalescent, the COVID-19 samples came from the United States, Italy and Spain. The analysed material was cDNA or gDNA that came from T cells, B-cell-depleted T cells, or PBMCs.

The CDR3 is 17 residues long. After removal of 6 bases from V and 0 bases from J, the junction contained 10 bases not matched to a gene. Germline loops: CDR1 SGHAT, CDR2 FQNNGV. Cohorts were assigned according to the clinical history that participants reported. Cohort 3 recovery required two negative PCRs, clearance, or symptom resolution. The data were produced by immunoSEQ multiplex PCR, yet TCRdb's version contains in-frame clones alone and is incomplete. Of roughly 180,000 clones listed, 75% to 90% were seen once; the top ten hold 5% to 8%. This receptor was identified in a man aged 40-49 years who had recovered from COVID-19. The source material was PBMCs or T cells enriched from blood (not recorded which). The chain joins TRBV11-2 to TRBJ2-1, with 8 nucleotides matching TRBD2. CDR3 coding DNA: TGTGCCAGCAGGCTAGGACTAGCTCAGAGCTCCTACAATGAGCAGTTCTTC. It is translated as CASRLGLAQSSYNEQFF.